A selection of T cell receptor beta chains follows, all from one sample in a study of a mutant IDH1 vaccine in newly diagnosed glioma. Their cognate antigens are unknown. Method: immunoSEQ multiplex PCR; TCRdb's copy keeps in-frame clones and lacks some. The repertoire holds 20,000 or so clones, 84% seen once, with about 2.7% in the top ten. The sequencing here drew on PBMCs, taken from a glioma patient whose treatment included an IDH1 peptide vaccine. These TCRs come from a man between 40 and 49 years old with glioma. The CDR3 runs from the conserved cysteine through the conserved F or W. A D gene is named only where the DNA matches it firmly. A row's size may be missing; if present it is once, few, many or a size class.

clone_size d_call j_call v_call cdr3_length cdr3_aa cdr3_nt
. TRBD1 TRBJ1-2 TRBV29-1 11 CSVWTTGGYTF TGCAGCGTTTGGACGACAGGGGGCTACACCTTC
. . TRBJ2-3 TRBV19 14 CASTPDREGDTQYF TGTGCCAGTACCCCGGACAGGGAGGGAGATACGCAGTATTTT
. TRBD2 TRBJ2-1 TRBV29-1 14 CSVEGLGRLGEQFF TGCAGCGTTGAGGGACTAGGCCGTCTCGGTGAGCAGTTCTTC
. . TRBJ2-7 TRBV2 14 CATVQGLASYEQYF TGTGCCACCGTACAGGGCCTGGCCAGCTACGAGCAGTACTTC
. TRBD2 TRBJ2-6 TRBV2 17 CASSGLAGGLGANVLTF TGTGCCAGCTCGGGACTAGCGGGAGGGTTGGGGGCCAACGTCCTGACTTTC
. TRBD2 TRBJ2-3 TRBV4-1 15 CASSGASGNTDTQYF TGCGCCAGCAGTGGGGCTAGCGGGAACACAGATACGCAGTATTTT
. TRBD2 TRBJ2-7 TRBV6-5 14 CASSYSGGMYEQYF TGTGCCAGCAGTTACTCCGGGGGGATGTACGAGCAGTACTTC
. . TRBJ2-7 TRBV28 13 CASGDTSSYEQYF TGTGCCAGCGGCGACACCAGCTCCTACGAGCAGTACTTC
. . TRBJ1-2 TRBV5-6 12 CASSFGLPGYTF TGTGCCAGCAGCTTTGGCCTCCCGGGCTACACCTTC
. TRBD2 TRBJ2-1 TRBV29-1 15 CSAQKTGGEINEQFF TGCAGCGCGCAGAAGACGGGGGGAGAAATCAATGAGCAGTTCTTC
. . TRBJ1-4 TRBV2 11 CASSGYEKLFF TGTGCCAGCAGTGGGTATGAAAAACTGTTTTTT
. TRBD2 TRBJ2-3 TRBV5-8 15 CASSPAGEFTDTQYF TGTGCCAGCAGCCCAGCGGGAGAGTTCACAGATACGCAGTATTTT
. TRBD1 TRBJ2-7 TRBV5-6 13 CASTFDRGGEQYF TGTGCCAGCACCTTTGACAGGGGTGGAGAGCAGTACTTC
few . TRBJ1-1 TRBV6-5 13 CASSPLGNTEAFF TGTGCCAGCAGTCCCCTAGGGAACACTGAAGCTTTCTTT
. . TRBJ1-1 TRBV7-9 15 CASSLGRTQNTEAFF TGTGCCAGCAGCTTAGGCAGGACCCAGAACACTGAAGCTTTCTTT
once . TRBJ2-5 TRBV11-2 15 CASSLMGGGQETQYF TGTGCCAGCAGCTTAATGGGAGGGGGCCAAGAGACCCAGTACTTC